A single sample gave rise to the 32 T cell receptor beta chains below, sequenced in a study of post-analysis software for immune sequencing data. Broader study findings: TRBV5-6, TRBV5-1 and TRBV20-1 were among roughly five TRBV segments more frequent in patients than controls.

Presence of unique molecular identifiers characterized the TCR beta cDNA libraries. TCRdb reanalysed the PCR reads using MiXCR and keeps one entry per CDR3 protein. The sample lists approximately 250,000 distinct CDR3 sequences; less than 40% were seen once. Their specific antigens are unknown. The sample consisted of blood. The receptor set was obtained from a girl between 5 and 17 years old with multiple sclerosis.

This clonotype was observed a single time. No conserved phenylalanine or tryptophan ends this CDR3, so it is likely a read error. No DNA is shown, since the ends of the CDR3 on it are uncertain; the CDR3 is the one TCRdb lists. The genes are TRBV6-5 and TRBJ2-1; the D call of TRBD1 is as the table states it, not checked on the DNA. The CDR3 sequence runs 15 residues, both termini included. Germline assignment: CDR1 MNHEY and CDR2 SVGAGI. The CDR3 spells CASRLDRSQGYTFGS.

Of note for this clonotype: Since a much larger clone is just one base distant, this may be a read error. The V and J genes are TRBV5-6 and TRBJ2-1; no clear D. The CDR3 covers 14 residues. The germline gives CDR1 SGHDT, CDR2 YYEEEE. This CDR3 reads CASSLASRVNEQVF. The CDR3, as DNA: TGTGCCAGCAGCTTGGCGTCTAGGGTCAATGAGCAGGTCTTC.

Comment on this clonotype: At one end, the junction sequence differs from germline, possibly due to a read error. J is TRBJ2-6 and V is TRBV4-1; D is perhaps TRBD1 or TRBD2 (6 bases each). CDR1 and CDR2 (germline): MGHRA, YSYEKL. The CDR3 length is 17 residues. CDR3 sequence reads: CASSQVPTGWGANVRTF. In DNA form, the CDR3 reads TGCGCCAGCAGCCAAGTTCCGACAGGCTGGGGGGCCAACGTCCGGACTTTC.

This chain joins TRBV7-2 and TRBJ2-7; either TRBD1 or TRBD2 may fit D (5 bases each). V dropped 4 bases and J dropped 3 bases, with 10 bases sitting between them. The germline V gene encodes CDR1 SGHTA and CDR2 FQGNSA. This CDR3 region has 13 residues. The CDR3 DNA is TGTGCCAGCAGCTGGGGACGTAACTACGAGCAGTACTTC. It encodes CASSWGRNYEQYF.

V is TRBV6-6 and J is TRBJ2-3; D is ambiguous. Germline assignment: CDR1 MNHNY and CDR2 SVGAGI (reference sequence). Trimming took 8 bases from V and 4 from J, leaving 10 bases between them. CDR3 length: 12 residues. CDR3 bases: TGTGCCAGCGGCCAACCCGCAGATACGCAGTATTTT. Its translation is CASGQPADTQYF.

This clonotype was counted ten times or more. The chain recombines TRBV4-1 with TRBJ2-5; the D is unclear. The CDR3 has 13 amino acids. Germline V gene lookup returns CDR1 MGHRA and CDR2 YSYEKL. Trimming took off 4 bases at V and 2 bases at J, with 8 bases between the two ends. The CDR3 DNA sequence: TGCGCCAGCAGCCGTACGAAGCAAGAGACCCAGTACTTC. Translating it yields CASSRTKQETQYF.

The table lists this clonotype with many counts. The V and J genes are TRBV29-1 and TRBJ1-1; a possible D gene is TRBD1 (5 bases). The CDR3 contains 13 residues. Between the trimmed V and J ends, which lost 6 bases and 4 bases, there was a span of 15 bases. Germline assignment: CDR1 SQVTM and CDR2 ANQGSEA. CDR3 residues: CSVSGHGTTEAFF. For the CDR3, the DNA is TGCAGCGTATCAGGCCACGGGACCACTGAAGCTTTCTTT.

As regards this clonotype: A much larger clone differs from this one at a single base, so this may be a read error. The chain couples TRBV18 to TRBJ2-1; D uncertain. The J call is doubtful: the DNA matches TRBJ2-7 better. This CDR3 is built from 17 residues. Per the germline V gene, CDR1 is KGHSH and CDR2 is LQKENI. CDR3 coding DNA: TGTGCCAGCTCACCACAGGGATCAGGTCTCTCCTACAATGAGCAGTACTTC. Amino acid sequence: CASSPQGSGLSYNEQYF.

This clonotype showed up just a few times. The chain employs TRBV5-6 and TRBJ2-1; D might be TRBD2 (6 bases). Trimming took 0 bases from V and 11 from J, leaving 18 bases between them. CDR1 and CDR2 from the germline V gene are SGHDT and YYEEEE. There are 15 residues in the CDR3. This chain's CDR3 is CASSLAGKDGRKQFF. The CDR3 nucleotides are TGTGCCAGCAGCTTGGCCGGAAAGGACGGGAGAAAGCAGTTCTTC. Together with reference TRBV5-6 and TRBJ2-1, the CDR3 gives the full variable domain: DAGVTQSPTHLIKTRGQQVTLRCSPKSGHDTVSWYQQALGQGPQFIFQYYEEEERQRGNFPDRFSGHQFPNYSSELNVNALLLGDSALYLCASSLAGKDGRKQFFGPGTRLTVL.

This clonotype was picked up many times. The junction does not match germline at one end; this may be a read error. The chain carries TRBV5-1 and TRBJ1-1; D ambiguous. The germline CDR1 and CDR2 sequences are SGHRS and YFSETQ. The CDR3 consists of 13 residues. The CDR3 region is CASSLGLNTEAFF. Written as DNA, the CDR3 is TGTGCCAGCAGCCTCGGACTGAACACTGAAGCTTTCTTT.

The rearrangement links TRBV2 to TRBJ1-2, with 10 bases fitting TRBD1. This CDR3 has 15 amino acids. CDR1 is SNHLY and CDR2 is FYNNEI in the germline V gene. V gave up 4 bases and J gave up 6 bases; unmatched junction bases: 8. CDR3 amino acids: CASSARDRGRNGYTF. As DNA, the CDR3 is TGTGCCAGCAGTGCGAGGGACAGGGGTAGGAATGGCTACACCTTC. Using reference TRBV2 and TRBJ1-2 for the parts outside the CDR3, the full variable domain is EPEVTQTPSHQVTQMGQEVILRCVPISNHLYFYWYRQILGQKVEFLVSFYNNEISEKSEIFDDQFSVERPDGSNFTLKIRSTKLEDSAMYFCASSARDRGRNGYTFGSGTRLTVV.

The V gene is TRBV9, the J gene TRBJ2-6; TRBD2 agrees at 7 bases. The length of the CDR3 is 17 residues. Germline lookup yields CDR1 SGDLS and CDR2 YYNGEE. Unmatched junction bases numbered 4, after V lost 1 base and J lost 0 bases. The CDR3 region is CASSVPWGGSGANVLTF. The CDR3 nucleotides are TGTGCCAGCAGCGTACCGTGGGGGGGCTCTGGGGCCAACGTCCTGACTTTC. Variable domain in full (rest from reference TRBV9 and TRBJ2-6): DSGVTQTPKHLITATGQRVTLRCSPRSGDLSVYWYQQSLDQGLQFLIQYYNGEERAKGNILERFSAQQFPDLHSELNLSSLELGDSALYFCASSVPWGGSGANVLTFGAGSRLTVL.

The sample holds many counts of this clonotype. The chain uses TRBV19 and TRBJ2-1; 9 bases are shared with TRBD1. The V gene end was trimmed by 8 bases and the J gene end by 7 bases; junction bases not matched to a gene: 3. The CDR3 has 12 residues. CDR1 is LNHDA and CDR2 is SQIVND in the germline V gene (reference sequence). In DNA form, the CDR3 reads TGTGCCAGTCGACAGGGGGGGAATGAGCAGTTCTTC. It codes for CASRQGGNEQFF. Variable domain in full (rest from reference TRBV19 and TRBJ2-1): DGGITQSPKYLFRKEGQNVTLSCEQNLNHDAMYWYRQDPGQGLRLIYYSQIVNDFQKGDIAEGYSVSREKKESFPLTVTSAQKNPTAFYLCASRQGGNEQFFGPGTRLTVL.

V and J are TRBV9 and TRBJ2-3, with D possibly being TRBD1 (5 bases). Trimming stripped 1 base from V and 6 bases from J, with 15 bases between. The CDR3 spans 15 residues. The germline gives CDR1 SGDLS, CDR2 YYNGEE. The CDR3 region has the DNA TGTGCCAGCAGCGTAAAACAGGATGCTCGGGATACGCAGTATTTT. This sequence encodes CASSVKQDARDTQYF.

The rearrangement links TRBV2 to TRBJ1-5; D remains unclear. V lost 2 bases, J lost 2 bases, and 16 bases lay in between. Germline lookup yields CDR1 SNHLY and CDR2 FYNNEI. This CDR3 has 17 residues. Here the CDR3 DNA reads TGTGCCAGCAGTGAAATAGGTTTCAACGGAGGCAATCAGCCCCAGCATTTT. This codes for CASSEIGFNGGNQPQHF.

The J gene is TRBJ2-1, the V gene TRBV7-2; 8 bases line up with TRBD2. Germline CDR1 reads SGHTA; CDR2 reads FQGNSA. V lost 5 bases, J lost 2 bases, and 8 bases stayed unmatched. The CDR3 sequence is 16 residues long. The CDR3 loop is CASSATSGNPYNEQFF. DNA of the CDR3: TGTGCCAGCAGCGCCACTAGCGGAAACCCCTACAATGAGCAGTTCTTC.

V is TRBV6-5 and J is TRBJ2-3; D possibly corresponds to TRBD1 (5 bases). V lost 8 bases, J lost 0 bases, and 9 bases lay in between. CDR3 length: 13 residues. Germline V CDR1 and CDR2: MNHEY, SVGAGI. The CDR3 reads CASHRHSTDTQYF. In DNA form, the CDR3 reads TGTGCCAGCCACAGGCACAGCACAGATACGCAGTATTTT.

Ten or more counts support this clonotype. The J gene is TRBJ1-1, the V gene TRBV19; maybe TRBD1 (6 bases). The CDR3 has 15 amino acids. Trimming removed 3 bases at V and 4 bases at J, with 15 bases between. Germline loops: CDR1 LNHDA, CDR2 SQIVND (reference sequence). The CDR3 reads CASSMESQGRTEAFF. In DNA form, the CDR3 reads TGTGCCAGTAGTATGGAGAGCCAGGGGCGCACTGAAGCTTTCTTT.

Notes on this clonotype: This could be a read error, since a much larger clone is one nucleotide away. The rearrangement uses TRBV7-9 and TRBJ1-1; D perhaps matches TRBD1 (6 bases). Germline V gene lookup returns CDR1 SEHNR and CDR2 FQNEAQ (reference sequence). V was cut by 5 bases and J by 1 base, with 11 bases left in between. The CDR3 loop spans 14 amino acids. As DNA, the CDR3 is TGTGCCAGCAGCGCCGGGACACCGAACACTGAAGCTTTCTTT. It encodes CASSAGTPNTEAFF.

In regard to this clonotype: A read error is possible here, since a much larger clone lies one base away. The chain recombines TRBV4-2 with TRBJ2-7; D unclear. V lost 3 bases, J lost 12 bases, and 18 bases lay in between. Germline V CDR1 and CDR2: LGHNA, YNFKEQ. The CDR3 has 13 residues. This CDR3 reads CASSQAKEETRYF. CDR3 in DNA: TGTGCCAGCAGCCAGGCAAAAGAAGAGACCCGGTACTTC.

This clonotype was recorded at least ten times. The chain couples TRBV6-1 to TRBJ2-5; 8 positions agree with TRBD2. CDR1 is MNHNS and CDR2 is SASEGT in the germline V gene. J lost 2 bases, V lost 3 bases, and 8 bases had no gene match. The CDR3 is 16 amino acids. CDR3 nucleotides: TGTGCCAGCAGTGATCTGCGGCGGGGGGCGCAAGAGACCCAGTACTTC. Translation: CASSDLRRGAQETQYF.

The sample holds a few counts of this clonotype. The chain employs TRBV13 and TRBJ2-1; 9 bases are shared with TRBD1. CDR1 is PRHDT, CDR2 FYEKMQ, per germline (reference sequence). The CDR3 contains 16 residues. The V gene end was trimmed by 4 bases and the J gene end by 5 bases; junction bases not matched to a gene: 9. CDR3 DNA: TGTGCCAGCAGCTCGACCGGACAGGGGAACGACAATGAGCAGTTCTTC. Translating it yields CASSSTGQGNDNEQFF. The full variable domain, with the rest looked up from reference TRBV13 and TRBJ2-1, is AAGVIQSPRHLIKEKRETATLKCYPIPRHDTVYWYQQGPGQDPQFLISFYEKMQSDKGSIPDRFSAQQFSDYHSELNMSSLELGDSALYFCASSSTGQGNDNEQFFGPGTRLTVL.

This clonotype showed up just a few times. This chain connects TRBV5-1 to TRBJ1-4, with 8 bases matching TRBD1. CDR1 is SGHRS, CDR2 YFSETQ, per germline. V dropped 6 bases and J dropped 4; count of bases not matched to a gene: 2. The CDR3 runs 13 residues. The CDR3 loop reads CASNRGNNEKLFF. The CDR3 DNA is TGCGCCAGCAACAGGGGGAATAATGAAAAACTGTTTTTT.

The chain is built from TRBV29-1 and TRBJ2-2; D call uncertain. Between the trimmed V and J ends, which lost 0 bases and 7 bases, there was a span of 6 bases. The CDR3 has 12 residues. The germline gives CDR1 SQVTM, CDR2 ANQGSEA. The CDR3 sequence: CSVEEYGGELFF. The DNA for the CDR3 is TGCAGCGTTGAAGAATACGGCGGGGAGCTGTTTTTT.

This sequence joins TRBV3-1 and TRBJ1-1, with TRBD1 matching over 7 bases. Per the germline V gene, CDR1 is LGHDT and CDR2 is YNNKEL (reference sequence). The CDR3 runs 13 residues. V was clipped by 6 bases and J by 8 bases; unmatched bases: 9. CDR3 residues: CASSQGGLIEAFF. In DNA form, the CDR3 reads TGTGCCAGCAGTCAGGGGGGCCTGATCGAAGCTTTCTTT.

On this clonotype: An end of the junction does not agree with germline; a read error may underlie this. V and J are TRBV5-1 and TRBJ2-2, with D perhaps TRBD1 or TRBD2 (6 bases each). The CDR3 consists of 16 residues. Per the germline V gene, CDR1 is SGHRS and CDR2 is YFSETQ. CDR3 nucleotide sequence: TGCGCCAGCAGCCCGAGATCAAGGGGGGAACCCGGGGAGCCGTTTTTT. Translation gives CASSPRSRGEPGEPFF.

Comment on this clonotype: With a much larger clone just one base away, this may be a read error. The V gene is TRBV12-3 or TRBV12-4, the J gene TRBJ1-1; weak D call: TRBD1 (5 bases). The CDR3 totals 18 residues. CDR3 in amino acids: CASTLIGGWQEANTEAFF. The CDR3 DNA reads TGTGCCAGCACTTTAATTGGGGGGTGGCAGGAGGCGAACACTGAAGCTTTCTTT.

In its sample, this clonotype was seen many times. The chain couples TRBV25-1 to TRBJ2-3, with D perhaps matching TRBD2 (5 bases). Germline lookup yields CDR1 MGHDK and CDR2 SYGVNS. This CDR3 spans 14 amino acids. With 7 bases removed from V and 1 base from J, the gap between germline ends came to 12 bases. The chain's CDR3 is CASTRGQGTDTQYF. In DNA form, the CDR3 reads TGTGCCAGCACCCGAGGGCAGGGCACAGATACGCAGTATTTT.

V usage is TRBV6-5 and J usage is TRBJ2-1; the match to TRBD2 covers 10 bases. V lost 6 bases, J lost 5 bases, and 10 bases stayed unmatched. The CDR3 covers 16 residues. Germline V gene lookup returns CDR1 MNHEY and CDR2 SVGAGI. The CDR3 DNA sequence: TGTGCCAGCAGGTCCCCTAGCGGGGGCCTAAACAATGAGCAGTTCTTC. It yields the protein CASRSPSGGLNNEQFF.

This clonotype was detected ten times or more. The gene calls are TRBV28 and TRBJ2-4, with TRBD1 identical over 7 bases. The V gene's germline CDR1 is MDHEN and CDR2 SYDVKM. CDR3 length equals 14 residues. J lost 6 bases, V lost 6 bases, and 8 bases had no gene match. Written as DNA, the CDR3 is TGTGCCAGCAGCCCAGGGGGATCTGGAAACATTCAGTACTTC. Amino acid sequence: CASSPGGSGNIQYF.

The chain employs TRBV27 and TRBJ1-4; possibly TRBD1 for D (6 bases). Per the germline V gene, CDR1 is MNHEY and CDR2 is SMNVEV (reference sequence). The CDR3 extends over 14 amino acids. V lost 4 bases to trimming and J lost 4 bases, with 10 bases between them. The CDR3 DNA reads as TGTGCCAGCAGTTATTCAGGGGTTAATGAAAAACTGTTTTTT. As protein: CASSYSGVNEKLFF.

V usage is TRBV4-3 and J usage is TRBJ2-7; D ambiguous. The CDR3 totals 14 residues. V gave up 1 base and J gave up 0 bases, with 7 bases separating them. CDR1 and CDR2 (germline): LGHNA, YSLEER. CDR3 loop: CASSQGRASYEQYF. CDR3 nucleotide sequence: TGCGCCAGCAGCCAAGGTCGGGCCTCCTACGAGCAGTACTTC.